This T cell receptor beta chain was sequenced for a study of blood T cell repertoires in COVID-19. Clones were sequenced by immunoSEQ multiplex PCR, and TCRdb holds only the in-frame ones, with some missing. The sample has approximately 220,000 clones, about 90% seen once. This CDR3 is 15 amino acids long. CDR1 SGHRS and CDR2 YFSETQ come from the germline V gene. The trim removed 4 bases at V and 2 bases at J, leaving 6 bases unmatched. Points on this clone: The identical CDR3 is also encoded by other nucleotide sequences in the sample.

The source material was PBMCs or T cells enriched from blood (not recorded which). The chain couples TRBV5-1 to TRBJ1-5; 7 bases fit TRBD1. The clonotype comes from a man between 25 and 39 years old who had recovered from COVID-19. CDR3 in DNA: TGCGCCAGCAGCCTGGGAGACAGGGGCAATCAGCCCCAGCATTTT. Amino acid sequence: CASSLGDRGNQPQHF.